The rows below give T cell receptor beta chains drawn from one sample of a study of T cell responses to AZD1222 COVID-19 vaccine. Sequencing used immunoSEQ multiplex PCR; TCRdb keeps in-frame clones, though not all of them. The sample contains approximately 180,000 clones, 75% to 90% of which appear only once. The sequencing here drew on peripheral blood, taken on day 0 of AZD1222 vaccination. The receptors here all came from an adult in good health. CDR3s include the opening cysteine and the closing phenylalanine or tryptophan. D genes are given only for firm matches. Size is stated for part of the rows, as once, few or many counts, or as a class when the clone is expanded.

D	J	size	V	DNA	CDR3
-	TRBJ1-1	-	TRBV14	TGTGCCAGCAGCGAAAACGTGGGGGGCGGGAGAACTGAAGCTTTCTTT	CASSENVGGGRTEAFF
-	TRBJ2-6	-	TRBV19	TGTGCCAGTAGTATACGGTGGATATCGATAGGGGCCAACGTCCTGACTTTC	CASSIRWISIGANVLTF
-	TRBJ1-2	-	TRBV5-4	TGTGCCAGCAGAACGATGGGGGGAGAGGGTTATGGCTACACCTTC	CASRTMGGEGYGYTF
-	TRBJ1-2	-	TRBV7-2	TGTGCCAGCAGCTTAGTATTCCACGTGGATGGCTACACCTTC	CASSLVFHVDGYTF
-	TRBJ1-3	-	TRBV14	TGTGCCAGCAGCTTCGGACGCTTCTCTGGAAACACCATATATTTT	CASSFGRFSGNTIYF
-	TRBJ2-7	-	TRBV7-6	TGTGCCAGCAGCTCTTCTCCCAGCTCCTACGAGCAGTACTTC	CASSSSPSSYEQYF
TRBD1	TRBJ1-4	-	TRBV3-1/TRBV3-2	TGTGCCAGCAGCCTTCGGACAGGGGATGAAAAACTGTTTTTT	CASSLRTGDEKLFF
-	TRBJ1-2	-	TRBV28	TGTGCCAGCAGTTTCTCCGACAGGCCCCGGGGCTATGGCTACACCTTC	CASSFSDRPRGYGYTF
TRBD2	TRBJ2-5	-	TRBV6-1	TGTGCCAGCAGTGAATTGCTGTTCGGGGGGGAGACCCAGTACTTC	CASSELLFGGETQYF
-	TRBJ2-7	few	TRBV27	TGTGCCAGCAGTTTAGGGGGGACAGACGAGCAGTACTTC	CASSLGGTDEQYF
-	TRBJ2-7	-	TRBV4-1	TGCGCCAGCAGCCAAGTCCAAACACTGATCTACGAGCAGTACTTC	CASSQVQTLIYEQYF
-	TRBJ1-4	-	TRBV28	TGTGCCACCGGCAGGTTAAATGAAAAACTGTTTTTT	CATGRLNEKLFF
-	TRBJ1-2	-	TRBV10-2	TGCGCCAGCAGTGAGCTGGGGATCTATGGCTACACCTTC	CASSELGIYGYTF
-	TRBJ2-1	-	TRBV7-7	TGTGCCAGCAGCTTCAATTTGAGGGGAGAGGGCGATGAGCAGTTCTTC	CASSFNLRGEGDEQFF
TRBD1	TRBJ2-7	-	TRBV19	TGTGCCAGTAGTCGCCGGGACAGGGGGCCTTCGGCCGAGCAGTACTTC	CASSRRDRGPSAEQYF
TRBD1	TRBJ1-5	-	TRBV4-1	TGCGCCAGCAGCCCCGGACAGGGGGACGGCCAGCCCCAGCATTTT	CASSPGQGDGQPQHF
-	TRBJ2-7	-	TRBV18	TGTGCCAGCTCGTCGGCGAGCTCCTACGAGCAGTACTTC	CASSSASSYEQYF
-	TRBJ1-6	-	TRBV19	TGTGCCAGTAGTCCAATACAGGAACGGACACCCCTCCACTTT	CASSPIQERTPLHF
-	TRBJ1-2	-	TRBV3-1/TRBV3-2	TGTGCCAGCAGCCAAGAAACCCGGAGCTATGGCTACACCTTC	CASSQETRSYGYTF
-	TRBJ2-3	once	TRBV6-1	TGTGCCAGCAGTGCACAACGCGTCGGACGATCTAGCACAGATACGCAGTATTTT	CASSAQRVGRSSTDTQYF
TRBD1	TRBJ1-1	-	TRBV5-1	TGCGCCAGCGGACAGGGGGATTCGAACACTGAAGCTTTCTTT	CASGQGDSNTEAFF
-	TRBJ2-7	-	TRBV28	TGTGCCAGCAGCTCCCCTCCGTCCTACGAGCAGTACTTC	CASSSPPSYEQYF
-	TRBJ1-3	-	TRBV15	TGTGCCACCAGCCCTGAGGTCTCTGGAAACACCATATATTTT	CATSPEVSGNTIYF
-	TRBJ1-1	-	TRBV5-4	TGTGCCAGCAGCACAGGAGCCACTGAAGCTTTCTTT	CASSTGATEAFF
-	TRBJ1-2	-	TRBV11-2	TGTGCCAGCAGCTTAAGGCCGGCTTCCTCTAACTATGGCTACACCTTC	CASSLRPASSNYGYTF
-	TRBJ1-1	-	TRBV28	TGTGCCAGCAGTTTACCTACTGACAGGCCCCTGGCTTTCTTT	CASSLPTDRPLAFF
TRBD1	TRBJ1-2	-	TRBV9	TGTGCCAGCAGCGTAGGGGACAGGGCCCATGGCTACACCTTC	CASSVGDRAHGYTF
TRBD1	TRBJ1-1	-	TRBV4-1	TGCGCCAGCAGCCTACAGGGGGGGTACACTGAAGCTTTCTTT	CASSLQGGYTEAFF
-	TRBJ1-2	-	TRBV18	TGTGCCAGCTCACCATTGCCGGGGGGCTCAGCTAACTATGGCTACACCTTC	CASSPLPGGSANYGYTF
TRBD2	TRBJ2-7	few	TRBV28	TGTGCCAGCCGACTAGCGGACTACGAGCAGTACTTC	CASRLADYEQYF
-	TRBJ2-1	once	TRBV4-1	TGCGCCAGCAGCCAAGACTACTCCTACAATGAGCAGTTCTTC	CASSQDYSYNEQFF
TRBD2	TRBJ2-5	-	TRBV6-1	TGTGCCAGCAGTGAAGCCGTGGGCGGGAGAACTAAAGAGACCCAGTACTTC	CASSEAVGGRTKETQYF
TRBD2	TRBJ2-7	-	TRBV28	TGTGCCAGCAGTTTACGGGCTAGCGGGATGTACGAGCAGTACTTC	CASSLRASGMYEQYF
TRBD2	TRBJ2-1	-	TRBV5-1	TGCGCCAGCAGGGAGGGACTAGCGGGAGGGTACAATGAGCAGTTCTTC	CASREGLAGGYNEQFF
-	TRBJ1-4	-	TRBV18	TGTGCCAGCTCACCACAGGGCCTGCAGGGAGCAACTAATGAAAAACTGTTTTTT	CASSPQGLQGATNEKLFF
-	TRBJ2-2	-	TRBV6-6	TGTGCCAGCAGTTACACCCAGGCCGGGGAGCTGTTTTTT	CASSYTQAGELFF
TRBD1	TRBJ1-1	-	TRBV18	TGTGCCAGCTCACCTCAGACAGGGCGGAACACTGAAGCTTTCTTT	CASSPQTGRNTEAFF
-	TRBJ2-5	-	TRBV11-2	TGTGCCAGCAGCTCCTCACGGTATCAAGAGACCCAGTACTTC	CASSSSRYQETQYF
TRBD1	TRBJ2-3	-	TRBV5-1	TGCGCCAGCAGCTTAGGACATACAGGGGCAGATACGCAGTATTTT	CASSLGHTGADTQYF